The clone carrying this TCR beta chain appeared a few times. Method: immunoSEQ multiplex PCR; TCRdb's copy keeps in-frame clones and lacks some. The sample records around 600,000 clones, roughly 95% being singletons. The CDR3 loop spans 14 amino acids. Germline CDR1 MGHRA, CDR2 YSYEKL. Trimming removed 0 bases at V and 7 bases at J, with 10 bases between. These data belong to a study of shared clonotypes between healthy human individuals. Naive CD8 cells comprised CD45RO-negative, CCR7-positively selected cells, excluding terminally differentiated effector memory CD45RA+ cells. Sequenced sample: naive CD8+ T cells sorted from blood. This chain joins TRBV4-1 and TRBJ1-5; maybe TRBD1 (5 bases). This TCR derives from a woman aged 30 to 39 in good health. The CDR3 DNA reads as TGCGCCAGCAGCCAAGATCAGGGCGAGCAGCCCCAGCATTTT. It translates to CASSQDQGEQPQHF.